Reported below is one T cell receptor (beta chain). Its antigen remains unknown. Data came from immunoSEQ multiplex PCR; TCRdb stores just in-frame clones and leaves some out. The repertoire holds roughly 64,000 clones, with about 69% as singletons. These data come from a study of vaccination effects on CD4 cells after COVID-19. Findings and limits, study-wide: In convalescents, post-vaccine spike-reactive clones were mainly new clones induced by vaccination.

A 10-day culture period preceded the isolation of CD4+ T cells. Source: CD4+ T cells from PBMCs cultured without peptide, taken before COVID-19 vaccination. This clonotype was sampled from a human donor who had a prior SARS-CoV-2 infection.

The CDR3 DNA sequence: TGTGCCAGCAGTTTTTCTCTGGCAGACGAGCAGTACTTC. Residues: CASSFSLADEQYF. V usage is TRBV12-3 or TRBV12-4 and J usage is TRBJ2-7; D unresolved. V was pared by 3 bases and J by 5 bases, with 11 bases between. The CDR3 has 13 residues.